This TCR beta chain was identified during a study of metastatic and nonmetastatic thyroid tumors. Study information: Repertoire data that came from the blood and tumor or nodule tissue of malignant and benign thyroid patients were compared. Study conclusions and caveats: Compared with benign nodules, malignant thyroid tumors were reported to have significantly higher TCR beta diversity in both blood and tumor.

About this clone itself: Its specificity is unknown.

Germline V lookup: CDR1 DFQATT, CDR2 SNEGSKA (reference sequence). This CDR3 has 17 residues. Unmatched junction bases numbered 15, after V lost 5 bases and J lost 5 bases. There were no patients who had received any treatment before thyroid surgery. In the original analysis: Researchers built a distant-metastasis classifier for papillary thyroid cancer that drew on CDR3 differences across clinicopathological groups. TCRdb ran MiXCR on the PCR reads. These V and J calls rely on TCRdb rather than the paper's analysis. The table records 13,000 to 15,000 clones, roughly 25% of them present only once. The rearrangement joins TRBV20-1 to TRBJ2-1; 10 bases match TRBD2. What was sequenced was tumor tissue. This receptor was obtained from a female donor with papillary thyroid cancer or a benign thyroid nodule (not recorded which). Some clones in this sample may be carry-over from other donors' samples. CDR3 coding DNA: TGCAGTGCTCGCGGGACATCCGTACTAGCGGGGCACAATGAGCAGTTCTTC. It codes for CSARGTSVLAGHNEQFF.